One and the same sample provided the 18 T cell receptor beta chains below, sequenced in a study of tumor-infiltrating lymphocytes in primary liver carcinoma. Both RNA and DNA were isolated together from about 19-30 mg of bulk tissue that had not been sorted. From 500 to 600 ng of total RNA, TCR beta-specific cDNA was reverse-transcribed using a constant-region primer. Amplification in three nested multiplex PCR rounds with slightly modified ARM-PCR gave rise to TCR beta libraries. The first two PCR rounds used TRBV1-TRBV30 primers with a Cbeta primer, roughly 10 cycles each. TCRdb ran MiXCR on the multiplex PCR reads and lists one entry per CDR3 protein. Here the sample spans tens of thousands of distinct CDR3 sequences, 60% to 80% being singletons. What was sequenced was tumor-adjacent normal liver tissue. The receptors originated from a woman in her twenties or thirties with primary liver carcinoma and hepatitis B virus infection.

CDR3 sequence reads: CASTYKGGSGYTF. Written as DNA, the CDR3 is TGTGCCAGCACATACAAGGGGGGCAGTGGCTACACCTTC. The chain has TRBV6-5 and TRBJ1-2; a possible D gene is TRBD1 (6 bases). The germline gives CDR1 MNHEY, CDR2 SVGAGI. V lost 7 bases to trimming and J lost 7 bases, with 16 bases between them. This CDR3 spans 13 amino acids.

This clonotype was counted at least ten times. The chain is built from TRBV10-2 and TRBJ2-1; possibly TRBD1 for D (6 bases). V lost 3 bases and J 5 bases, leaving 11 bases between the germline ends. The CDR3 runs to 14 residues. CDR1 WSHSY and CDR2 SAAADI come from the germline V gene. In DNA, the CDR3 is TGCGCCAGCAGTGAAGACAGGCAGAACAATGAGCAGTTCTTC. It translates to CASSEDRQNNEQFF.

This clonotype was seen more than once but under ten times. The chain is built from TRBV11-2 and TRBJ1-1; D is ambiguous. This CDR3 spans 11 amino acids. Deletions cut 6 bases from V and 8 bases from J, with 10 bases between. The germline V gene has CDR1 SGHAT and CDR2 FQNNGV. CDR3 sequence reads: CASSPGSEAFF. CDR3 in DNA: TGTGCCAGCAGTCCCGGGAGCGAAGCTTTCTTT.

As regards this clonotype: This CDR3 is missing its conserved last phenylalanine or tryptophan, likely due to a read error. The chain links TRBV19 to TRBJ2-1, with 8 bases fitting TRBD2. This CDR3 has 15 residues. Germline V CDR1 and CDR2: LNHDA, SQIVND (reference sequence). In DNA form, the CDR3 reads TGTGCCAGTAGTTTGACGAGCGGGAGTTACAGTGAGCAGTTCTTA. Protein product: CASSLTSGSYSEQFL.

Comments on this clonotype: Being one base from a much bigger clone, this may be a read error. This chain joins TRBV5-1 and TRBJ1-5; 8 bases line up with TRBD1. The CDR3 spans 13 residues. Germline trimming cut 4 bases from V and 11 bases from J; bases unmatched to any gene: 8. CDR1 is SGHRS and CDR2 is YFSETQ in the germline V gene. The CDR3 sequence: CASSEGQGQSQHF. The DNA of the CDR3 is TGCGCCAGCAGCGAAGGACAGGGACAGTCCCAGCATTTT. The complete variable domain, with remaining parts taken from reference TRBV5-1 and TRBJ1-5, reads KAGVTQTPRYLIKTRGQQVTLSCSPISGHRSVSWYQQTPGQGLQFLFEYFSETQRNKGNFPGRFSGRQFSNSRSEMNVSTLELGDSALYLCASSEGQGQSQHFGDGTRLSIL.

There are a few counts of this clonotype. The conserved phenylalanine or tryptophan normally closing the CDR3 is absent here, so this likely arose from a read error. The chain recombines TRBV19 with TRBJ2-1; D remains ambiguous. The CDR3 runs to 12 residues. The germline V and J ends were trimmed by 3 bases and 8 bases, with 8 bases remaining between them. Germline V gene data show CDR1 as LNHDA and CDR2 as SQIVND (reference sequence). The CDR3 here is CASSIPSYEQFL. The DNA for the CDR3 is TGTGCCAGTAGTATTCCTAGTTATGAGCAGTTCCTC.

This clonotype was recorded only once. The CDR3 protein is CASIRCSGTEQYF. The CDR3 DNA reads as TGTGCCAGCATAAGGTGTAGCGGGACTGAGCAGTACTTC. V gene TRBV11-2 combines with J gene TRBJ2-7; 8 bases agree with TRBD2. Germline assignment: CDR1 SGHAT and CDR2 FQNNGV. The V gene end was trimmed by 7 bases and the J gene end by 7 bases; junction bases not matched to a gene: 9. There are 13 residues in the CDR3.

This clonotype was counted a single time. An end of the junction does not agree with germline; a read error may underlie this. The chain links TRBV12-3 or TRBV12-4 to TRBJ2-5; unclear D gene. There are 12 residues in the CDR3. CDR3 DNA: TGTGCCAGCAGTTTCTCGGGTGGAACCCAGTGCTTC. Protein: CASSFSGGTQCF.

A word on this clonotype: A read error may be the cause here, since a much bigger clone is one base away. V and J are TRBV16 and TRBJ2-7, with D unclear. Germline V gives CDR1 KGHSY, CDR2 FQNENV. This CDR3 has 14 residues. Here the CDR3 reads CASSKSPGSLEQYF. For the CDR3, the DNA is TGTGCCAGCAGCAAATCTCCGGGCAGCTTGGAGCAGTACTTC.

Regarding this clonotype: A read error may produce the germline difference seen at one junction end. This sequence joins TRBV7-8 and TRBJ2-1; D gene unclear. Germline CDR1 SGHVS, CDR2 FQNEAQ. The CDR3 loop spans 12 amino acids. CDR3 DNA: TGTGTCAGCAGTTTAGGGCTGTATGAGCAGTTCTTC. Its translation is CVSSLGLYEQFF. Filled out from reference TRBV7-8 and TRBJ2-1, the complete variable domain reads GAGVSQSPRYKVAKRGQDVALRCDPISGHVSLFWYQQALGQGPEFLTYFQNEAQLDKSGLPSDRFFAERPEGSVSTLKIQRTQQEDSAVYLCVSSLGLYEQFFGPGTRLTVL.

The chain employs TRBV7-9 and TRBJ2-3; 15 nucleotides match TRBD2. Unmatched junction bases numbered 9, after V lost 9 bases and J lost 2 bases. Germline CDR1 is SEHNR and CDR2 is FQNEAQ (reference sequence). The CDR3 loop spans 17 amino acids. CDR3 in DNA: TGTGCCAGTACCCCGGGACTAGCGGGAGGCCTCACAGATACGCAGTATTTT. Encoded protein: CASTPGLAGGLTDTQYF.

As to this clonotype: The conserved final phenylalanine or tryptophan is absent from the CDR3, which likely points to a read error. This chain links TRBV6-5 with TRBJ2-7; TRBD1 matches at 7 bases. Germline CDR1 reads MNHEY; CDR2 reads SVGAGI. V trimming: 0 bases; J trimming: 3 bases; junction bases outside the gene matches: 11. The CDR3 covers 17 residues. CDR3 nucleotides: TGTGCCAGCAGTTACTCGACGCCGGGACAGATCTACTACGAGCAGTACCTC. Translation gives CASSYSTPGQIYYEQYL.

Notes on this clonotype: A much larger clone lies one base from this, so it may be a read error. For the CDR3, the DNA is TGTGCCAGCTGTTTTCACGGAGCCATGAATGAAAAACCGTTTTTT. Amino acids: CASCFHGAMNEKPFF. This chain links TRBV12-3 or TRBV12-4 with TRBJ1-4; no definite D call. The CDR3 sequence is 15 residues long.

This clonotype showed up many times. This chain joins TRBV4-1 and TRBJ2-1; 9 bases map to TRBD2. The length of the CDR3 is 15 residues. In germline, CDR1 is MGHRA, CDR2 YSYEKL. Trimming removed 4 bases from V and 7 bases from J; junction bases left unmatched: 8. The CDR3 reads CASSPWVSGSNEQFF. The CDR3 DNA reads TGCGCCAGCAGCCCATGGGTTAGCGGGAGTAATGAGCAGTTCTTC.

In the case of this clonotype: This may be a read error, as it is one base from a much larger clone. This CDR3 fails to terminate in the conserved phenylalanine or tryptophan, so it likely reflects a read error. V and J are TRBV5-1 and TRBJ2-4; no firm D call. The CDR3 has 15 residues. V lost 4 bases and J lost 4, with 15 bases in between. Germline CDR1 reads SGHRS; CDR2 reads YFSETQ. The CDR3 DNA sequence: TGCGCCAGCAGCCAAACTGGCGCAGTGAAAAACATTCAGTACATC. The encoded protein is CASSQTGAVKNIQYI.

About this clonotype: One end of the junction does not line up with germline, which may come from a read error. This sequence joins TRBV6-1 and TRBJ2-3; 10 nucleotides align to TRBD1. The CDR3 is 15 amino acids. Germline V gene data show CDR1 as MNHNS and CDR2 as SASEGT. The CDR3 DNA reads as TGTGTCAGCAGGAGCCGGGGACAGGGGCCAGATACCCAGTATTTT. Translation gives CVSRSRGQGPDTQYF.

This clonotype was detected ten times or more. The chain employs TRBV7-8 and TRBJ2-1, with a weak D call TRBD2 (6 bases). In germline, CDR1 is SGHVS, CDR2 FQNEAQ. Deletions cut 5 bases from V and 6 bases from J, with 14 bases between. This CDR3 has 14 amino acids. The CDR3 sequence is CASSEGLVSNEQFF. In nucleotides, the CDR3 is TGTGCCAGCAGCGAGGGACTCGTTAGCAATGAGCAGTTCTTC.

As for this clonotype: A read error may account for a junction end that differs from germline. The chain links TRBV11-2 to TRBJ2-1; 12 nucleotides agree with TRBD2. The CDR3 runs to 15 residues. Germline CDR1 and CDR2: SGHAT and FQNNGV. The CDR3 reads CASSRTSGRTNGQFF. The DNA of the CDR3 is TGTGCTAGCAGCCGTACTAGCGGGAGGACCAATGGGCAGTTCTTC.